The sequence of this TCR beta chain was determined in a study of blood T cell repertoires in COVID-19. Methods used by the authors: Estimation of nucleated cell counts was performed using reference gene primer amplification. The method was immunoSEQ multiplex PCR; TCRdb's version includes in-frame clones alone and lacks a portion of them. That table is the source of V, J and clone size, and D and trimming were worked out from the DNA. Of around 140,000 clones listed, roughly 89% are singletons. Participants came from roughly 24 US areas, aged roughly 18 to 95 years. For recovered donors of Cohort 3, there were two negative PCRs, clearance, or symptom resolution. The CDR3 covers 17 residues. Trimming left V 3 bases short and J 0 bases short, with 15 bases between. The germline V gene has CDR1 LGHNA and CDR2 YSLEER.

What was sequenced was PBMCs or T cells enriched from blood (not recorded which). This TCR came from a man in his fifties or sixties who had recovered from COVID-19. V usage is TRBV4-3 and J usage is TRBJ1-3; maybe TRBD1 (5 bases). CDR3 in DNA: TGCGCCAGCAGCCATGACGGGAGGGGCGGCTCTGGAAACACCATATATTTT. Protein sequence: CASSHDGRGGSGNTIYF.